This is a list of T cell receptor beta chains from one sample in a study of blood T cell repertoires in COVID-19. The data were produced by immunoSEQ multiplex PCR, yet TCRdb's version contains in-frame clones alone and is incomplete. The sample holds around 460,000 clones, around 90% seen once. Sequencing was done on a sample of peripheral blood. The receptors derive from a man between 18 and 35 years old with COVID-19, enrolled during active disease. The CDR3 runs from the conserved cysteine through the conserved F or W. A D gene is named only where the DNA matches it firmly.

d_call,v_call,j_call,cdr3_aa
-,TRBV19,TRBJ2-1,CASSMGTRGPVNEQFF
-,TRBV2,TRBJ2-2,CASSEARYTGELFF
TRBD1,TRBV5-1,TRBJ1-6,CASSLEGTGVGNSPLHF
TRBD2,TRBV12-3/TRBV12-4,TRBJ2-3,CASSPLAADTQYF
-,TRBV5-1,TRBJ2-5,CASSEAGETQYF
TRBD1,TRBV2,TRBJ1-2,CASSEGQGQNYGYTF
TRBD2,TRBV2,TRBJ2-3,CASSLAASTDTQYF
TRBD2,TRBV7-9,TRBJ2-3,CASNPSTSGITDTQYF
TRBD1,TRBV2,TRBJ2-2,CASSGQGPNTGELFF
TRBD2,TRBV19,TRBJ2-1,CASSTGGRAWNEQFF
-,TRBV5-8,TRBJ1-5,CASSLNPWDTRFSNQPQHF
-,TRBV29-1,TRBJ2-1,CSVEGGSLEQFF
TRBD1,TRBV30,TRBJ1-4,CAWSGTGGFEKLFF
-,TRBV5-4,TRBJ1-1,CASSLVPGHLNTEAFF
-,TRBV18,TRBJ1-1,CASSPGGAEAFF
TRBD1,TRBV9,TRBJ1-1,CASSTRQGGEAFF
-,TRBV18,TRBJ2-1,CASSPGLGEQFF
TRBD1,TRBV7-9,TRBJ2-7,CASSKGTGSHYEQYF
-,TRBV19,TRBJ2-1,CASNRLGGGGHEQFF
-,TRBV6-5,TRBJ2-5,CASSKGGVETQYF
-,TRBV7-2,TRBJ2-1,CASKFGLRSYNEQFF
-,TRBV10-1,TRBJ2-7,CASSAQTVYEQYF
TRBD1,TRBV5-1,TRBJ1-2,CASSLGGQDGYTF
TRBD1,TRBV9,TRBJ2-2,CASSTGTGESGELFF
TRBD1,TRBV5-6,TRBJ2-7,CASSLQGKHEQYF
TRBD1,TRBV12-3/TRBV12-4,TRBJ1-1,CASSLDRGRTFF
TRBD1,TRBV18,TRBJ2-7,CASSPWDRGSNEQYF
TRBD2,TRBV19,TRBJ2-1,CASSVSAGVNNEQFF
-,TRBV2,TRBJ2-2,CATENTGELFF
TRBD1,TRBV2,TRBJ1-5,CASSGRGLGNQPQHF
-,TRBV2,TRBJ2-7,CASTDRFFSYEQYF
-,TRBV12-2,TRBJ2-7,CASPGGSGASYEQYF
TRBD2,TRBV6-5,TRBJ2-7,CASSWTSGSYEQYF
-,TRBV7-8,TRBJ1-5,CASSLSPDRSQHF
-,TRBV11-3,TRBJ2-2,CASSLGGLAYPNTGELFF
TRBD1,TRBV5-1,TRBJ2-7,CASSLRDRVTYEQYF
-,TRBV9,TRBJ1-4,CASSVGSGAEKLFF
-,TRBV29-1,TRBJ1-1,CSVRTSGQSNTEAFF
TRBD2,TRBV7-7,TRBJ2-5,CASSLVGGKTETQYF
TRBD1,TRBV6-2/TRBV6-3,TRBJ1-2,CASSRGTELYGYTF
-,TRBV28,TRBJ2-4,CASRGLQGKAKNIQYF
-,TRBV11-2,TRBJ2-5,CASSSTAGSETQYF
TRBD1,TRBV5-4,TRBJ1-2,CASSFPGQGVGGYTF
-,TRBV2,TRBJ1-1,CASRIRVNTEAFF
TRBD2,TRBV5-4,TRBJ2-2,CASSLASSGGLTTGELFF
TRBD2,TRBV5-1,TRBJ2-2,CASSAAGANTGELFF
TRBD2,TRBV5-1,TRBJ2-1,CASSSSGSFEQFF
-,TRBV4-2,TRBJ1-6,CASSQEAGDIGSPLHF
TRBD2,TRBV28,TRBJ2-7,CASSFRSSGRAAWPEQYF
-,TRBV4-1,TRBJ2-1,CASSQVDLLSYNEQFF
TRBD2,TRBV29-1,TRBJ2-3,CSTPGTSEYTDTQYF
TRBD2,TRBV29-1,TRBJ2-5,CSAELAGYQETQYF
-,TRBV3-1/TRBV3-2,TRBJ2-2,CASSPRTGSLTGELFF
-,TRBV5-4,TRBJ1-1,CASRLLTGEAFF